The clone carrying this T cell receptor beta chain has at least ten counts. Its target is not known. The germline V gene has CDR1 SGHTA and CDR2 FQGTGA. Trimming pared 0 bases from V and 8 bases from J, leaving 7 bases between. The CDR3 is 12 amino acids. MiXCR was run by TCRdb on the 5' RACE reads, yielding one entry per CDR3 protein. This sample has approximately 90,000 distinct CDR3 sequences, with roughly 8% found just once. This entry belongs to a study of CD8 T cells in ankylosing spondylitis. General observations from the study: Past research had described some motif variants in reactive arthritis synovial fluid and blood.

Sequenced: blood, either unsorted or a sorted T cell fraction (not recorded which). The clonotype originates from a male donor with ankylosing spondylitis or in good health (not recorded which). V usage is TRBV7-3 and J usage is TRBJ1-2; D ambiguous. CDR3 bases: TGTGCCAGCAGCTTAACTGGGTACGGCTACACCTTC. Its protein product is CASSLTGYGYTF.